This T cell receptor (beta chain) derives from a study of graft-versus-host responses after intestinal transplantation. Study-level background: As for transplant type, recipients had multivisceral, liver-intestinal, or isolated intestinal grafts. Recipients across the board were started on anti-thymocyte globulin induction, then kept on tacrolimus and steroids for two to four years. Overall study findings and caveats: Early post-transplant declines in HvG were associated with peak levels of circulating GvH clones. The authors found GvH clones in recipient marrow, some appearing first in ileum or blood.

This CDR3 region has 18 residues. Germline V gene data show CDR1 as MNHEY and CDR2 as SMNVEV (reference sequence). V lost 0 bases and J lost 4, with 19 bases in between. The method was immunoSEQ multiplex PCR; TCRdb's version includes in-frame clones alone and lacks a portion of them. The table shows 84,000 or so clones, with 80% to 90% occurring only once. Details on this clone: Its antigen is unknown.

The TCR originated in a human donor who was the organ donor for an intestinal transplant. The source was unstimulated CD8+ T cells sorted from spleen or lymph node cells, collected before transplant. The rearrangement uses TRBV27 and TRBJ2-1, with D tentatively TRBD2 (5 bases). This chain's CDR3 is CASSLSIWAAGTYNEQFF. DNA for the CDR3: TGTGCCAGCAGTTTATCGATTTGGGCGGCGGGTACTTACAATGAGCAGTTCTTC.